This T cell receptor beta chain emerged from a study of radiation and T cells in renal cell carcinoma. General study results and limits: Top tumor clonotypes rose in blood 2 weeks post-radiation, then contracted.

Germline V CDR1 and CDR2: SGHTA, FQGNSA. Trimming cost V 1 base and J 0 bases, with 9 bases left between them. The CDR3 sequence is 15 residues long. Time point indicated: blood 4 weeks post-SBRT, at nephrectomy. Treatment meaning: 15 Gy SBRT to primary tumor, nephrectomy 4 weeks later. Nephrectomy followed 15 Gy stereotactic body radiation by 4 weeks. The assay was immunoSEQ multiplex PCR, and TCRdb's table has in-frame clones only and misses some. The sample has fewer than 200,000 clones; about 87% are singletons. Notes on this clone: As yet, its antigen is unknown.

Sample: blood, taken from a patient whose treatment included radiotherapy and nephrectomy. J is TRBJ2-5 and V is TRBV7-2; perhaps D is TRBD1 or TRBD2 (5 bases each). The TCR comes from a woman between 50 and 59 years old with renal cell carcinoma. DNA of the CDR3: TGTGCCAGCAGCTTAGAGAGGGGCTACCAAGAGACCCAGTACTTC. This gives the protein CASSLERGYQETQYF.